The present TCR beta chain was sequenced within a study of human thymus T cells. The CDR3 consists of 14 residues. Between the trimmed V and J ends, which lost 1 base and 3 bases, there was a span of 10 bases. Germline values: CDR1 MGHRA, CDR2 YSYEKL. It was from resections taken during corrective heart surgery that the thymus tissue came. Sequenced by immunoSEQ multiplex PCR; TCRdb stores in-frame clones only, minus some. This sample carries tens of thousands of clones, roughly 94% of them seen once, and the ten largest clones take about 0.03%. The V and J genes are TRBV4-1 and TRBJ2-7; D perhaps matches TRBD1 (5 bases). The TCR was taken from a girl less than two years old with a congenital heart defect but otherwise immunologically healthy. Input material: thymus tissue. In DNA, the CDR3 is TGCGCCAGCAGCCAAGCCGTAAGGGGCTACGAGCAGTACTTC. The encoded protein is CASSQAVRGYEQYF.